Listed below are T cell receptor beta chains from one sample, sequenced in a study of cytomegalovirus exposure and HLA in healthy donors. Clones were sequenced by immunoSEQ multiplex PCR, and TCRdb holds only the in-frame ones, with some missing. The sample has some 150,000 clones, 60% to 80% seen once; the top ten hold 1.5% to 2%. Sample: PBMCs. The receptor set was obtained from a woman in her twenties or thirties in good health and CMV-seronegative. CDR3s leave out the opening cysteine and the closing phenylalanine or tryptophan.

TRBV5-1	TRBJ1-1	ASSLVLGGINTEAF
TRBV7-8	TRBJ1-5	ASSTQVGNQPQH
TRBV9	TRBJ2-3	ASSAGHNTDTQY
TRBV29-1	TRBJ1-1	SVKLAQNTEAF
TRBV18	TRBJ2-3	ASSPLRQGDTQY
TRBV2	TRBJ2-7	ASSEQGTFWEQY
TRBV9	TRBJ2-1	ASSALAGGSSNEQF
TRBV6-5	TRBJ2-7	ASRADSPPYEQY
TRBV5-6	TRBJ2-7	ASSLGAENEQY
TRBV7-8	TRBJ1-3	ASSPTPGGSGNTIY
TRBV25-1	TRBJ2-5	ASQRGVVETQY
TRBV19	TRBJ2-7	ASGSRSQDTYEQY
TRBV7-9	TRBJ2-4	ASSPSGSGGPQNIQY
TRBV6-5	TRBJ1-2	ASSYSPANYGYT
TRBV6-6	TRBJ1-2	ASSYLSPGQGFGYT
TRBV27	TRBJ2-3	AARDMVFADTQY
TRBV7-6	TRBJ2-1	ASSPQGNEQF
TRBV9	TRBJ1-2	ASSFGDSYGYT
TRBV11-2	TRBJ2-3	ASSLIQRLAGVGDTQY
TRBV7-9	TRBJ2-5	ASSLQGARETQY
TRBV5-6	TRBJ1-1	ASSLVTRGAEAF
TRBV7-9	TRBJ1-5	ASSRGRNQPQH
TRBV29-1	TRBJ2-7	SVQVGDRGHEQY
TRBV6-5	TRBJ1-4	ASSIMGGRRKLF
TRBV4-3	TRBJ2-2	ASSRARGVNTGELF
TRBV2	TRBJ1-6	ASRDEQGRGSPLH
TRBV27	TRBJ2-5	ASSSRVVETQY
TRBV6-5	TRBJ2-1	ASSYTTSGGAEQF
TRBV7-7	TRBJ2-7	ASSAGTGGSYEQY